The 4 T cell receptor beta chains below all came from one sample that was sequenced in a study of T cell responses to AZD1222 COVID-19 vaccine. Measured with immunoSEQ multiplex PCR; TCRdb has only the in-frame clones, and not every one. The sample has 54,000 or so clones, 80% to 90% seen once; the top ten hold about 15%. Sequencing was performed on peripheral blood, taken on day 0 of AZD1222 vaccination. The receptor source for this set is an adult in good health.

This clone has a single count. The chain is built from TRBV4-2 and TRBJ2-5; the match to TRBD2 covers 8 bases. The CDR3 contains 16 residues. The germline V gene has CDR1 LGHNA and CDR2 YNFKEQ. V was clipped by 0 bases and J by 0 bases; unmatched bases: 3. CDR3 coding DNA: TGTGCCAGCAGCCAAGAGAGCGGGAGTGACCAAGAGACCCAGTACTTC. It is translated as CASSQESGSDQETQYF.

V is TRBV5-8 and J is TRBJ1-3, with 8 bases identical to TRBD1. The CDR3 has 14 amino acids. Germline CDR1 SGHTS, CDR2 YDEGEE. The trim removed 1 base at V and 7 bases at J, leaving 4 bases unmatched. CDR3 protein: CASSLLSGGNTIYF. The CDR3 DNA sequence: TGTGCCAGCAGCTTGCTCTCAGGGGGCAACACCATATATTTT. The whole variable domain, filled in from reference TRBV5-8 and TRBJ1-3, reads EAGVTQSPTHLIKTRGQQATLRCSPISGHTSVYWYQQALGLGLQFLLWYDEGEERNRGNFPPRFSGRQFPNYSSELNVNALELEDSALYLCASSLLSGGNTIYFGEGSWLTVV.

This chain uses TRBV19 with TRBJ2-2, with D maybe TRBD1 (5 bases). The CDR3 is 15 amino acids. Trimming cost V 2 bases and J 7 bases, with 14 bases left between them. Germline values: CDR1 LNHDA, CDR2 SQIVND (reference sequence). The CDR3 loop reads CASSIRGPGGGELFF. The CDR3 coding sequence is TGTGCCAGTAGTATAAGGGGCCCTGGTGGCGGGGAGCTGTTTTTT.

This sequence joins TRBV23-1 and TRBJ2-5; D remains ambiguous. TRBV23-1 is classed as an ORF, of uncertain function. V was shortened by 8 bases and J by 2 bases, with 18 bases between the two germline ends. The CDR3 extends over 15 amino acids. The CDR3 loop is CASPTVRSAQETQYF. CDR3 sequence (DNA): TGCGCCAGCCCCACGGTCCGGAGCGCTCAAGAGACCCAGTACTTC.